This T cell receptor (beta chain) was observed in a study of blood T cell repertoires in COVID-19 (dated by TCRdb to the early 2020s). Study-wide context: Collaborator samples came from the United States, Italy and Spain and covered acute and convalescent phases of COVID-19. The prospective study material was composed of cDNA or gDNA derived from T cells, B-cell-depleted T cells, or PBMCs. The dataset comprised deeply sampled blood TCRbeta repertoires from subjects exposed to, actively infected with, or recovered from COVID-19. The repertoires were released in a freely available public database intended as a resource for research on the immune response to SARS-CoV-2. Samples were obtained from the ongoing ImmuneRACE study (first 160 participants) and from some 1,200 subjects provided by 6 global collaborators. A de-identified subject ID, COVID-19 status, age in years and sex were almost always included in the sample metadata. Where available, HLA class I and class II types were obtained from metadata supplied by the sample provider rather than from assay-based typing.

In the case of this clone: What this receptor recognizes is not known. No much larger clone exists at a distance of one base, and base qualities are not known.

What the study reported, not specific to this receptor: How much clinical and demographic metadata was included differed by source and by participant, and the metadata was provided uncurated.

TCRbeta CDR3 regions were amplified from genomic DNA using the immunoSEQ Assay, a bias-controlled multiplex PCR. As for the authors' bioinformatics: Within the assay, amplification of reference gene primers was used to estimate how many nucleated cells each sample contained. To quantify the absolute abundance of each unique TCRbeta CDR3 rearrangement, sequence reads were collapsed and filtered. For each sample, productive Simpson clonality was calculated as the square root of Simpson's diversity index across productive rearrangements. The table comes from immuneACCESS by way of TCRdb, which keeps in-frame sequences with V and J called. Part of the clones is missing from these tables; in studies checked, under half for an unresolved V gene and the rest for unknown reasons. V, J and clone size are those of that table, while D and trimming were read from the DNA. The sample contains 120,000 or so clones, roughly four fifths of them found a single time. The ten largest clones add up to around 10% of the sample.

CDR1 MDHEN and CDR2 SYDVKM were looked up in the germline V gene. The CDR3 runs 15 amino acids, cysteine and phenylalanine included. The DNA shown is the 45-base CDR3, in frame from base 1. V lost 6 bases and J lost 3 bases, and the count of bases not matched to a germline gene is 7. The collaborating institutions used their own protocols to collect whole blood in K2EDTA tubes. For TCRbeta analysis, collaborators shipped samples in one of three forms: frozen whole blood, isolated PBMCs, or DNA extracted from either of those sample types. Recombination joined TRBV28 with TRBJ2-7, and 11 junction bases match TRBD1. The receptor was derived from a human donor in a cohort sampled during active COVID-19. The sequenced sample was peripheral blood. The encoded CDR3 is CASRITGTGGYEQYF. The nucleotides read TGTGCCAGCAGAATAACCGGGACAGGGGGCTACGAGCAGTACTTC.